This TCR beta chain appears in the sequencing data of a study of cytomegalovirus exposure and HLA in healthy donors. As regards this clone: Its target is unknown.

Study-wide results and caveats: There were some V segments, including TRBV6-2 and TRBV6-3, excluded as indistinguishable.

CDR1 SGDLS and CDR2 YYNGEE come from the germline V gene. The CDR3 length is 16 residues. The V and J ends lost 3 bases and 4 bases respectively, with 17 bases between them. The study ran its PCR with 60 Vbeta and 13 Jbeta primers. Produced via immunoSEQ multiplex PCR; TCRdb's table is partial and in-frame only. The table has about 170,000 clones, around 77% seen once. The chain has TRBV9 and TRBJ1-3; a possible D gene is TRBD1 (6 bases). The sequence came from a woman aged 45-65 years in good health and CMV-seropositive. Source material: PBMCs. The CDR3 sequence: CASSGSVTGIGNTIYF. For the CDR3, the DNA is TGTGCCAGCAGCGGCTCAGTGACAGGAATAGGAAACACCATATATTTT. Full variable domain (remainder filled in from reference TRBV9 and TRBJ1-3): DSGVTQTPKHLITATGQRVTLRCSPRSGDLSVYWYQQSLDQGLQFLIQYYNGEERAKGNILERFSAQQFPDLHSELNLSSLELGDSALYFCASSGSVTGIGNTIYFGEGSWLTVV.